This T cell receptor beta chain originates from a study of T cell repertoires in cytomegalovirus infection. At the level of the study: Well-studied HLA-B-restricted CMV epitopes were used in the study alongside recently identified HLA-C-restricted ones. Public TCR beta signatures provided an indication of both CMV infection and a matching HLA type. Study-level results: HLA-C-restricted CMV clonotypes gave the most frequent clonotype in two of eight donors.

CDR3 length: 10 amino acids. V shed 3 bases and J shed 6 bases, with 0 bases lying between them. TCRdb processed the reads anew with MiXCR; each CDR3 protein has one entry. The sample shows about 160,000 distinct CDR3 sequences, 20% to 25% of them seen only once. This clonotype came up a few times. The antigen is unknown. This receptor was identified in a human donor in good health (CMV status not recorded). Some clones in this sample may be carry-over from other donors' samples. The gene calls are TRBV12-3 or TRBV12-4 and TRBJ2-1; D is unresolved. This sample comprised CD8+ T cells from cultured PBMCs, obtained from culture after CMV antigen stimulation. CDR3 bases: TGTGCCAGCAGTTTCAATGAGCAGTTCTTC. It is translated as CASSFNEQFF.